This T cell receptor (beta chain) was sequenced during a study of T-cell memory formation after mild COVID-19 (TCRdb year 2021). Describing the broader study: TCR sequence clusters from the two donors were found to be largely donor specific. Two young, previously healthy adult volunteers made up the cohort, one male and one female. In a couple of donors, T-cell clones that expanded and contracted after mild COVID-19 were followed by sequencing TCRalpha and TCRbeta repertoires longitudinally. Broader findings and caveats from the paper: The detection of some responding clones in pre-infection memory suggests that pre-existing cross-reactive memory T cells joined the SARS-CoV-2 response. The study included only a couple of mild cases, and larger cohorts that include severe cases with pre-infection samples were judged to be necessary. The second-wave clones that peaked on day 37 were not confirmed to be SARS-CoV-2 specific. Contracting CD4+ clones appeared mostly in the CM and EM memory subsets, whereas CD8+ clones were enriched in EMRA. Balanced CD4/CD8 phenotypes were observed for clones contracting from day 15 to 85, whereas a bias towards CD4+ was observed for a second wave of clones expanding from day 15 to 37.

PBMCs were isolated by Ficoll-Paque density gradient centrifugation. CDR3 length: 12 amino acids, cysteine to phenylalanine. The sequence is cut down to CDR3 DNA, 36 bases in frame from base 1. CDR1 SGDLS and CDR2 YYNGEE were looked up in the germline V gene. From V the trimming removes 4 bases and from J it removes 10 bases, while the gene matches leave 4 bases of the junction unaccounted for. As concerns this clonotype: What antigen it recognizes has not been identified. Base qualities were left out, and no much larger clone turns up one base away.

The instrument was an Illumina NovaSeq 6000. Using 5'RACE with constant-segment primers, TCRalpha and TCRbeta cDNA libraries were constructed, with sample barcodes and unique molecular identifiers added in the process. Trizol reagent was used to extract RNA from every sample. Library amplification was performed in two PCR steps, and a second sample barcode and Illumina TruSeq adapters were introduced in the second step. The libraries were sequenced on an Illumina NovaSeq using 2 x 150 bp paired-end reads. On the study's bioinformatics: With migec v1.2.7, reads were demultiplexed and then collapsed into UMI-guided consensus sequences. Using mixcr v2.1.11, UMI consensuses were aligned to TRA and TRB V and J templates and then assembled into clonotypes. A clonotype was counted as expanded or contracted only when both edgeR and NoisET called the clonotype significant, with the noise models trained on biological replicates. edgeR calls used a false discovery rate-adjusted p below 0.01 and a log2 fold-change threshold of 1. As an exploratory analysis of dynamics, max-normalized trajectories of the 1000 most abundant clonotypes were examined by PCA with hierarchical clustering. Separately sequenced CD4+ and CD8+ repertoires were used to assign a CD4 or CD8 phenotype to each responding clone. TCRdb cleaned the public reads at Q25 with fastp, built clones with MiXCR and kept in-frame beta chains. Each entry is one CDR3 protein sequence, shown with its most common DNA and genes. What appears here as the V and J calls and clone size reflects TCRdb's work, not the paper's. Present in this sample are 350,000 to 400,000 distinct CDR3 sequences, roughly an eighth of which were seen just once. About 20% of the sample comes from the top ten.

What was sequenced was PBMCs or a T cell subset sorted from them (not recorded which). The chain was built from TRBV9 and TRBJ2-1; 8 bases in the middle match TRBD1. This receptor was taken from a man between 18 and 29 years old who had mild COVID-19 (a few samples of this study predate the infection). The sample titles of this study are shuffled in the database, so cell type and time point are left out; the donor was told from shared clones. The DNA sequence reads TGTGCCAGCAGCCCAGGGGGCGGGGAGCAGTTCTTC. Protein translation: CASSPGGGEQFF.